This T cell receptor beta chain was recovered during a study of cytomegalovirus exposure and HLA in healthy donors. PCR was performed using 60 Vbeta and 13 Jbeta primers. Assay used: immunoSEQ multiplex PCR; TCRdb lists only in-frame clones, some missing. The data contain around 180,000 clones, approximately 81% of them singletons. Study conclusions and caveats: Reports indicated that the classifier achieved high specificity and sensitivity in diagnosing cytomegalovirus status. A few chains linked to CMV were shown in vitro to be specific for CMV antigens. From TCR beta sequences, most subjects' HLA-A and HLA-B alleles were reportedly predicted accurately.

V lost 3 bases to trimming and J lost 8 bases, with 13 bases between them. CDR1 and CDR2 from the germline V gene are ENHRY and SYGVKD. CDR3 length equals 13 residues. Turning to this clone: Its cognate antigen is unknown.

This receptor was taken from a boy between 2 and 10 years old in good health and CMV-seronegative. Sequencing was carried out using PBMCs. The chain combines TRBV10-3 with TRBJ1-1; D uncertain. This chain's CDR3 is CAISDGPGTEAFF. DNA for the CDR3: TGTGCCATCAGTGATGGGCCGGGAACGGAAGCTTTCTTT.